This T cell receptor (beta chain) was observed in a study of blood T cell repertoires in COVID-19. Whole-study context: Donors in the United States, Italy and Spain gave samples during acute or convalescent COVID-19. Sample material is recorded as cDNA or gDNA derived from T cells, B-cell-depleted T cells, or PBMCs.

Germline lookup yields CDR1 SQVTM and CDR2 ANQGSEA. The trim removed 4 bases at V and 4 bases at J, leaving 1 base unmatched. The CDR3 has 13 residues. Source study methods: Estimation of nucleated cell counts relied on the amplification of reference gene primers. Some clones are missing from TCRdb's copy, which holds only in-frame ones; the method was immunoSEQ multiplex PCR. The D gene and trimming were derived from the DNA, and the V and J assignments and clone size from that table. The sample contains roughly 150,000 clones, roughly 89% of which appear only once. Material for sequencing was peripheral blood. The chain couples TRBV29-1 to TRBJ1-2; 12 bases agree with TRBD1. The receptor's source is a human donor in a cohort sampled during active COVID-19. The CDR3 DNA reads TGCAGCGTTGGGGGACAGGGGGCCTATGGCTACACCTTC. Residues: CSVGGQGAYGYTF.